This T cell receptor (beta chain) comes out of a study of cytomegalovirus exposure and HLA in healthy donors. Study in general: Earlier work reported around 110 million unique TCR beta sequences from some 170 million T cells.

This CDR3 comprises 16 residues. The V segment lost 4 bases and the J segment 3 bases; nucleotides outside the gene matches: 6. CDR1 is MNHNS, CDR2 SASEGT, per germline. Vbeta (60) and Jbeta (13) primers were used in the PCR. Using immunoSEQ multiplex PCR, the repertoire was profiled, and TCRdb retains in-frame clones only, with some absent. Of some 140,000 clones listed, less than 80% are singletons. Whole-study findings and limits: In a later analysis, V- and J-gene trimming of beta chains associated with a DCLRE1C missense variant, replicated independently. Reported performance of the classifier showed diagnosis of cytomegalovirus status with high specificity and sensitivity. In a later analysis, CMV-associated beta chains were mostly HLA-associated, it appeared.

As for this clone: Its specificity is unknown.

J is TRBJ2-6 and V is TRBV6-1, with 7 bases fitting TRBD2. The TCR comes from a man aged 40-49 years in good health and CMV-seropositive. The sample consisted of PBMCs. This chain's CDR3 is CASSVAGAGGANVLTF. Here the CDR3 DNA reads TGTGCCAGCAGTGTGGCGGGAGCTGGTGGGGCCAACGTCCTGACTTTC.